Listed below are T cell receptor beta chains from one sample, sequenced in a study of blood T cell repertoires in COVID-19. TCRdb keeps only in-frame clones here, not all; method: immunoSEQ multiplex PCR. The sample records around 200,000 clones, about 88% being singletons. The sample taken for sequencing was peripheral blood. These TCRs come from a woman older than 75 in a cohort sampled during active or convalescent COVID-19. The CDR3 runs from the conserved cysteine through the conserved F or W. D genes are given only for firm matches. Clone size appears in some rows only: once, few, many, or a class for an expanded clone.

TRBJ1-3 - TRBV10-2 - CASTLGQLSGNTIYF TGCGCCAGCACACTCGGACAGCTCTCTGGAAACACCATATATTTT
TRBJ2-4 - TRBV5-1 - CASSLAQGYDKNIQYF TGCGCCAGCAGCTTGGCGCAGGGCTATGACAAAAACATTCAGTACTTC
TRBJ1-2 few TRBV7-9 - CASSLTLQDTLYGYTF TGTGCCAGCAGTCTAACATTACAGGATACCCTCTATGGCTACACCTTC
TRBJ2-5 - TRBV12-5 - CASGSQNKETQYF TGTGCTAGTGGCTCTCAGAATAAAGAGACCCAGTACTTC
TRBJ1-2 - TRBV5-6 TRBD1 CASSSSLRDRNSYGYTF TGTGCCAGCAGCTCCTCCCTCCGGGACAGAAATTCCTATGGCTACACCTTC
TRBJ2-7 - TRBV29-1 TRBD1 CSVLGQGSSYEQYF TGCAGCGTGCTCGGACAGGGCAGCTCCTACGAGCAGTACTTC
TRBJ1-1 - TRBV5-1 TRBD1 CASSAQDRGAEAFF TGCGCCAGCAGCGCACAAGACAGGGGGGCCGAAGCTTTCTTT
TRBJ1-6 - TRBV5-1 - CASSLSGSYNSPLHF TGCGCCAGCAGCTTATCGGGGTCCTATAATTCACCCCTCCACTTT
TRBJ1-3 - TRBV5-8 - CASSPLQGVGNTIYF TGTGCCAGCAGCCCGCTACAGGGAGTTGGAAACACCATATATTTT
TRBJ2-1 - TRBV9 TRBD2 CASSVGVSGLAAYNEQFF TGTGCCAGCAGCGTAGGAGTCTCCGGACTAGCGGCATACAATGAGCAGTTCTTC
TRBJ2-1 - TRBV11-2 - CASSLDRSGEQFF TGTGCCAGCAGCTTAGATCGCAGCGGGGAGCAGTTCTTC
TRBJ1-2 - TRBV29-1 - CSARGSTEGFYGYTF TGCAGCGCTAGGGGGTCGACAGAAGGCTTCTATGGCTACACCTTC
TRBJ2-1 - TRBV2 TRBD2 CAGGTSGSYNEQFF TGTGCCGGGGGGACTAGCGGATCCTACAATGAGCAGTTCTTC
TRBJ1-2 few TRBV7-2 TRBD1 CASSLVQGAEYGYTF TGTGCCAGCAGCTTAGTACAGGGGGCCGAGTATGGCTACACCTTC
TRBJ2-1 - TRBV5-5 TRBD2 CASSLSPSGSYNEQFF TGTGCCAGCAGCTTGTCTCCTAGCGGCTCCTACAATGAGCAGTTCTTC
TRBJ2-2 - TRBV3-1/TRBV3-2 TRBD2 CASSQDFSGAGGELFF TGTGCCAGCAGCCAAGATTTTAGCGGGGCTGGCGGGGAGCTGTTTTTT
TRBJ2-7 - TRBV28 TRBD2 CAIRLAGGPNEQYF TGTGCCATCAGACTAGCGGGGGGACCAAACGAGCAGTACTTC
TRBJ1-6 - TRBV10-3 TRBD1 CAISDMDRGASPLHF TGTGCCATCAGTGACATGGACAGGGGGGCTTCACCCCTCCACTTT
TRBJ2-7 - TRBV6-5 TRBD2 CASSPGSWGGEQYF TGTGCCAGCAGCCCCGGTAGTTGGGGAGGGGAGCAGTACTTC
TRBJ1-5 - TRBV7-2 - CASSARVDQPQHF TGTGCCAGCAGCGCCAGGGTAGATCAGCCCCAGCATTTT
TRBJ2-5 - TRBV10-3 TRBD1 CAIRPGDSSGETQYF TGTGCCATCAGGCCTGGGGACAGCTCGGGTGAGACCCAGTACTTC
TRBJ2-7 few TRBV28 TRBD1 CASSQPGQGAYEQYF TGTGCCAGCAGTCAACCGGGACAGGGGGCCTACGAGCAGTACTTC
TRBJ2-6 - TRBV28 - CASSSVGPSGANVLTF TGTGCCAGCAGCTCAGTTGGGCCCTCTGGGGCCAACGTCCTGACTTTC
TRBJ2-7 - TRBV2 - CASIRQAESYEQYF TGTGCCAGCATTCGACAGGCAGAATCCTACGAGCAGTACTTC
TRBJ1-2 - TRBV29-1 - CSVETQTGVGYTF TGCAGCGTTGAAACCCAGACAGGAGTCGGCTACACCTTC
TRBJ2-1 - TRBV29-1 TRBD1 CSARQGGRSNEQFF TGCAGCGCTCGACAGGGGGGTAGGTCAAATGAGCAGTTCTTC
TRBJ2-1 - TRBV29-1 - CSVTGGANEQFF TGCAGCGTCACAGGGGGGGCCAATGAGCAGTTCTTC
TRBJ1-1 - TRBV5-6 - CASSLVFTGQTGTEAFF TGTGCCAGCAGCTTGGTTTTTACAGGGCAGACGGGAACTGAAGCTTTCTTT
TRBJ1-2 once TRBV4-1 - CASSQTGDYGYTF TGCGCCAGCAGCCAAACAGGTGACTATGGCTACACCTTC
TRBJ2-4 few TRBV7-2 TRBD2 CASSLARGGAKNIQYF TGTGCCAGCAGCTTAGCACGCGGGGGGGCCAAAAACATTCAGTACTTC
TRBJ1-5 - TRBV6-5 TRBD1 CASRRDSTNQPQHF TGTGCCAGCAGACGGGACAGTACCAATCAGCCCCAGCATTTT
TRBJ2-7 - TRBV28 TRBD1 CASNPGTVNYEQYF TGTGCCAGCAACCCCGGGACAGTAAACTACGAGCAGTACTTC
TRBJ2-3 - TRBV2 - CASRSSTDTQYF TGTGCCAGCAGATCTAGCACAGATACGCAGTATTTT
TRBJ2-4 - TRBV15 - CATSIAATKNIQYF TGTGCCACCAGCATCGCAGCGACTAAAAACATTCAGTACTTC
TRBJ2-7 few TRBV18 - CASSPPTGSNEQYF TGTGCCAGCTCACCACCAACGGGGTCCAACGAGCAGTACTTC
TRBJ2-5 - TRBV29-1 - CSVEQETQYF TGCAGCGTCGAACAGGAGACCCAGTACTTC
TRBJ2-3 - TRBV7-9 - CASSLVPRLTDTQYF TGTGCCAGCAGCTTAGTTCCCAGACTCACAGATACGCAGTATTTT
TRBJ1-4 - TRBV30 - CAGARATNEKLFF TGTGCGGGGGCGAGAGCAACTAATGAAAAACTGTTTTTT
TRBJ1-2 - TRBV7-2 - CASSLAHGPTGYGYTF TGTGCCAGCAGCTTAGCGCACGGACCGACAGGCTATGGCTACACCTTC
TRBJ2-5 once TRBV4-1 TRBD2 CASSRSGGFQETQYF TGCGCCAGCAGCCGGAGCGGGGGGTTCCAAGAGACCCAGTACTTC
TRBJ1-2 - TRBV24-1 - CATSDFKGSGYTF TGTGCCACCAGTGATTTCAAGGGGTCTGGCTACACCTTC
TRBJ2-1 - TRBV7-2 - CASWDLGGGIYNEQFF TGTGCCAGCTGGGACCTAGGGGGGGGGATCTACAATGAGCAGTTCTTC
TRBJ1-1 - TRBV29-1 - CSARGTGNTEAFF TGCAGCGCGCGGGGGACGGGGAACACTGAAGCTTTCTTT
TRBJ1-2 - TRBV7-9 TRBD1 CASSLSGQGAYGYTF TGTGCCAGCAGCTTATCAGGACAGGGGGCCTATGGCTACACCTTC
TRBJ2-1 - TRBV29-1 TRBD2 CSVVVSGGFYNEQFF TGCAGCGTTGTGGTCAGCGGGGGGTTCTACAATGAGCAGTTCTTC
TRBJ2-3 - TRBV18 - CASSPFKPVGTDTQYF TGTGCCAGCTCACCATTCAAGCCGGTCGGCACAGATACGCAGTATTTT
TRBJ1-2 - TRBV10-2 - CASSDAGDYGYTF TGCGCCAGCAGTGACGCAGGGGACTATGGCTACACCTTC
TRBJ2-1 - TRBV5-1 - CASSLRASHEQFF TGCGCCAGCAGCTTGAGAGCATCCCATGAGCAGTTCTTC
TRBJ1-5 - TRBV12-3/TRBV12-4 - CASRPSGQPQHF TGTGCCAGCAGACCCAGCGGACAGCCCCAGCATTTT
TRBJ2-5 - TRBV7-9 - CASSIRTEETQYF TGTGCCAGCAGCATACGGACAGAAGAGACCCAGTACTTC
TRBJ1-2 - TRBV10-3 - CAISADYGYTF TGTGCCATCAGTGCCGACTATGGCTACACCTTC
TRBJ1-2 - TRBV19 - CASRVPGTVYGYTF TGTGCCAGTAGAGTCCCAGGTACCGTGTATGGCTACACCTTC
TRBJ1-4 once TRBV4-1 - CASSLASRNEKLFF TGCGCCAGCAGCCTCGCTAGCAGGAACGAAAAACTGTTTTTT
TRBJ2-5 - TRBV7-6 TRBD2 CASSRLSGSETQYF TGTGCCAGCAGCCGACTTAGCGGGAGCGAGACCCAGTACTTC
TRBJ2-7 - TRBV12-3/TRBV12-4 TRBD1 CASSVQGFDEQYF TGTGCCAGCAGTGTACAGGGGTTCGACGAGCAGTACTTC
TRBJ1-2 - TRBV27 TRBD1 CASSSQGVLYGYTF TGTGCCAGCAGTTCGCAGGGGGTCCTCTATGGCTACACCTTC
TRBJ1-5 - TRBV5-5 TRBD1 CASSKGTAFNQPQHF TGTGCCAGCAGCAAAGGGACAGCCTTCAATCAGCCCCAGCATTTT
TRBJ2-1 - TRBV30 - CAWSSSFYNEQFF TGTGCCTGGAGTTCCTCCTTTTACAATGAGCAGTTCTTC
TRBJ1-3 - TRBV7-2 TRBD1 CASIPGGTYSGNTIYF TGTGCCAGCATACCAGGGGGGACATACTCTGGAAACACCATATATTTT
TRBJ2-1 - TRBV27 TRBD2 CASSAGLAGLSSYNEQFF TGTGCCAGCAGTGCGGGACTAGCGGGATTGAGCTCCTACAATGAGCAGTTCTTC